The T cell receptor (beta chain) described here comes from a study of Graves' ophthalmopathy and Graves' hyperthyroidism. General observations from the study: An approximately 82% specificity and just under 90% sensitivity were achieved by a 13-signature model that separated ophthalmopathy from stable hyperthyroidism. Detection in blood was also observed for most expanded thyroid clonotypes above 0.001 frequency. It was with 70.59% sensitivity and 72.22% specificity that the model predicted ophthalmopathy progression.

Pregnant or lactating patients and those with other autoimmune diseases or uncontrolled infections were excluded. The table lists this clonotype with many counts. The antigen remains undetermined. The sequenced template was RNA, covering the TCR beta CDR3 region. Second-round multiplex PCR came after a first-round RT-PCR that employed HTBI primers. TCRdb recomputed calls from the multiplex PCR reads with MiXCR, one row per CDR3 protein. The sample lists about 160,000 distinct CDR3 sequences, 39% occurring once. The CDR3 is 12 amino acids. Germline assignment: CDR1 SQVTM and CDR2 ANQGSEA. The V end was cut by 3 bases, the J end by 6 bases, with 11 bases between.

The sequence was obtained from a man aged 25 to 40 with Graves' ophthalmopathy. The chain has TRBV29-1 and TRBJ1-1; possible D gene TRBD1, 5 bases. Sequencing was carried out using peripheral blood. As DNA, the CDR3 is TGCAGCGTTGATAGGGGAGAGGCTGAAGCTTTCTTT. It codes for CSVDRGEAEAFF.